The clone carrying this T cell receptor beta chain was counted a few times. Its cognate antigen is unknown. The data stem from a study of identical twins. Study-level points and caveats: Possibly, invariant MAIT and iNKT cells partly confounded zero-insertion analyses.

The trim removed 2 bases at V and 11 bases at J, leaving 6 bases unmatched. The CDR3 runs to 13 residues. CDR1 is KGHSH, CDR2 LQKENI, per germline. Only healthy Caucasians were enrolled as donors. Via MiXCR, TCRdb re-called the 5' RACE reads, giving one row per CDR3 protein. The sample consists of 1,800,000 or so distinct CDR3 sequences, less than 35% of them appearing once. The receptor's source is a newborn girl in good health. The gene calls are TRBV18 and TRBJ2-5; 9 positions agree with TRBD2. Sequencing used cord blood. The CDR3 nucleotides are TGTGCCAGCTCACCATCGGCTAGCGGGAAGCAGTACTTC. Translated, it gives CASSPSASGKQYF.